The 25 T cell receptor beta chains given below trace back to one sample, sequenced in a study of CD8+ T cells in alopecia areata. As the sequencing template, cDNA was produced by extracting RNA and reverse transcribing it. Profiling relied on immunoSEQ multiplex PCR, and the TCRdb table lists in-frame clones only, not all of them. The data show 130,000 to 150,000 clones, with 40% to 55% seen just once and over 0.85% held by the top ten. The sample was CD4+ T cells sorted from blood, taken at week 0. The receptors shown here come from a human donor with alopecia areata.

The CDR3 sequence: CSVVGTSGPEADTQYF. The CDR3 coding sequence is TGCAGCGTTGTTGGGACTAGCGGCCCGGAGGCAGATACGCAGTATTTT. The chain carries TRBV29-1 and TRBJ2-3; 11 nucleotides match TRBD2. Germline V gene data show CDR1 as SQVTM and CDR2 as ANQGSEA. The CDR3 runs 16 residues. V lost 4 bases to trimming and J lost 4 bases; unmatched junction nucleotides: 10.

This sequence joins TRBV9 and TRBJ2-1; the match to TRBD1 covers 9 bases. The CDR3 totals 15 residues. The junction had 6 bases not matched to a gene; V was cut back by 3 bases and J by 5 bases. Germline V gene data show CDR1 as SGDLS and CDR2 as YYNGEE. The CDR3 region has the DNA TGTGCCAGCAGCGCGACAGGGGGTATTGACAATGAGCAGTTCTTC. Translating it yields CASSATGGIDNEQFF.

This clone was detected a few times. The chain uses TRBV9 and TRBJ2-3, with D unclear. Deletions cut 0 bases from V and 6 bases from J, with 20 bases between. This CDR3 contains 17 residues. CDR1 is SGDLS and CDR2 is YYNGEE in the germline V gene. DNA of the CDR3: TGTGCCAGCAGCGTAGTGAGCTCCTCGGCCCCAACGGATACGCAGTATTTT. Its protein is CASSVVSSSAPTDTQYF.

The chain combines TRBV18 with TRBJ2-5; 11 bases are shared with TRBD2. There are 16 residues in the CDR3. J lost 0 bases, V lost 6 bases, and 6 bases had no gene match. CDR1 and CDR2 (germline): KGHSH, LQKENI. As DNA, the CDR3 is TGTGCCAGCTCCGGGACTAGCGGAGCGTACCAAGAGACCCAGTACTTC. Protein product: CASSGTSGAYQETQYF.

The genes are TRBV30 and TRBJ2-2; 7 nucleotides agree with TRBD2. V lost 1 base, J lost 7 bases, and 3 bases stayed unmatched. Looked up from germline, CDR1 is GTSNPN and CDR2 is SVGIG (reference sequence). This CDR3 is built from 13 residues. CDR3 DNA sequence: TGTGCCTGGAGTGCAGGGAGGGTCGGGGAGCTGTTTTTT. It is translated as CAWSAGRVGELFF.

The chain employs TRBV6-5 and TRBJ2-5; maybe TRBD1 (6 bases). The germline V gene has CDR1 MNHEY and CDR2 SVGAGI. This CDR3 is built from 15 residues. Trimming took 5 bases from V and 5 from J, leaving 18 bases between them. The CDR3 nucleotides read TGTGCCAGCAGTCCCCTGACAGGAATCGGGGAGACCCAGTACTTC. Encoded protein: CASSPLTGIGETQYF.

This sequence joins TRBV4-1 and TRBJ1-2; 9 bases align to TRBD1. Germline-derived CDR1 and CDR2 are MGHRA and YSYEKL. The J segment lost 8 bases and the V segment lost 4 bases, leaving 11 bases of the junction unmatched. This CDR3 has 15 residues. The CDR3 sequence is CASSPPTGGPTGYTF. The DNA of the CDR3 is TGCGCCAGCAGCCCCCCGACAGGGGGTCCGACGGGCTACACCTTC.

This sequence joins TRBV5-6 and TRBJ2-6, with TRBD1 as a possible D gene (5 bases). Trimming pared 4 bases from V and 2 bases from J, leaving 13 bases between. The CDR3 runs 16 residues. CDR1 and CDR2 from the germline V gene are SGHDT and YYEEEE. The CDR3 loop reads CASSVILRAGANVLTF. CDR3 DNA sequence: TGTGCCAGCAGCGTAATTCTCAGGGCTGGGGCCAACGTCCTGACTTTC.

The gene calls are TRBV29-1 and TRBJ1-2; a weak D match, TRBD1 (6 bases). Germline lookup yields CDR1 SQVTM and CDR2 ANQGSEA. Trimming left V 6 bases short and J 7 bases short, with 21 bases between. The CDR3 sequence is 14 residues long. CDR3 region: CSVAPGDDRLGYTF. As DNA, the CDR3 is TGCAGCGTCGCCCCAGGGGACGATCGGCTTGGCTACACCTTC. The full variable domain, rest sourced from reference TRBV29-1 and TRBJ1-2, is SAVISQKPSRDICQRGTSLTIQCQVDSQVTMMFWYRQQPGQSLTLIATANQGSEATYESGFVIDKFPISRPNLTFSTLTVSNMSPEDSSIYLCSVAPGDDRLGYTFGSGTRLTVV.

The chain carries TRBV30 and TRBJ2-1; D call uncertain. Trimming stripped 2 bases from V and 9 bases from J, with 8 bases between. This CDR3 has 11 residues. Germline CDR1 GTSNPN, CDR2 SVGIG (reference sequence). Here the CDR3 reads CAWSRSSEQFF. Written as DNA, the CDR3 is TGTGCCTGGAGTCGGAGCAGTGAGCAGTTCTTC.

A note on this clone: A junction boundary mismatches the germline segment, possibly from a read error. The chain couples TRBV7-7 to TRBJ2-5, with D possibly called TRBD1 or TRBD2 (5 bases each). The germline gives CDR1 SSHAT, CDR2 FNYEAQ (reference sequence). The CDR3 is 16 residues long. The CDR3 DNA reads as TGTGCTAGCAGTTCAGAGATGGGGGTAGTGGGTGATACCCAGTACTTC. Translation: CASSSEMGVVGDTQYF.

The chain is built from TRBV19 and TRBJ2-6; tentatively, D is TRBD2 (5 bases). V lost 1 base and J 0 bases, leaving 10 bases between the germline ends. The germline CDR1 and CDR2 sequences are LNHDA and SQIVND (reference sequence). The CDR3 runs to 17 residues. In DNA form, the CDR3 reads TGTGCCAGTAGTATAGCGGGGTATGGCTCTGGGGCCAACGTCCTGACTTTC. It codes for CASSIAGYGSGANVLTF.

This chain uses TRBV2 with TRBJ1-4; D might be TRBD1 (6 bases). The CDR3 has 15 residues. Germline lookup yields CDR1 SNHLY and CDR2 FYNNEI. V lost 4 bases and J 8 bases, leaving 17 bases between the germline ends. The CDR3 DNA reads TGTGCCAGCAGTGCCCAGGGGCTTCCTGGGGAAAAACTGTTTTTT. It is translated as CASSAQGLPGEKLFF. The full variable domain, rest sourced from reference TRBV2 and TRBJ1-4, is EPEVTQTPSHQVTQMGQEVILRCVPISNHLYFYWYRQILGQKVEFLVSFYNNEISEKSEIFDDQFSVERPDGSNFTLKIRSTKLEDSAMYFCASSAQGLPGEKLFFGSGTQLSVL.

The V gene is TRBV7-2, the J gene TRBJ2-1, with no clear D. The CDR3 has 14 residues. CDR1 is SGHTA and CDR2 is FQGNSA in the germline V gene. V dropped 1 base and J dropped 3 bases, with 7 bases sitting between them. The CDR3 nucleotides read TGTGCCAGCAGCTTAGATCCTTACTACAATGAGCAGTTCTTC. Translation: CASSLDPYYNEQFF.

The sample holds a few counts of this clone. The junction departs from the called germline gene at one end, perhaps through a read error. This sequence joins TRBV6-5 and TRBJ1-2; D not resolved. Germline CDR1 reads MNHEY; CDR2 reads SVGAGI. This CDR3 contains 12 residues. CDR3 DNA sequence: TGTGCCAGCGGAACAAAGGCCCCCTCCTCCGCCTTC. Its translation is CASGTKAPSSAF.

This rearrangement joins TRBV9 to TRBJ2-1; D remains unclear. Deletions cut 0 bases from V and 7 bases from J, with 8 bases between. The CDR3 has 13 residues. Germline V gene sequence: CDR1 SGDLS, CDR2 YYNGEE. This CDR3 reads CASSVGHGNEQFF. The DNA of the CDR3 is TGTGCCAGCAGCGTAGGTCATGGGAATGAGCAGTTCTTC.

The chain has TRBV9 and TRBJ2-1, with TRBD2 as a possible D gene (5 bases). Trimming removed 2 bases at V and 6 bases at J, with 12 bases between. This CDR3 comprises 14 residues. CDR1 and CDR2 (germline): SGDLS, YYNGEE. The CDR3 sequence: CASSVGGVVNEQFF. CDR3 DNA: TGTGCCAGCAGCGTTGGAGGAGTGGTCAATGAGCAGTTCTTC.

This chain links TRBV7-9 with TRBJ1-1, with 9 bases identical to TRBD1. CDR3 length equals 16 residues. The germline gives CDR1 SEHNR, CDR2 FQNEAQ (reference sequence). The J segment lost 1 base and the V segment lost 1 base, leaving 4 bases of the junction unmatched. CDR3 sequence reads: CASSLGGGQGNTEAFF. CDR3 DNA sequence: TGTGCCAGCAGCTTAGGAGGGGGACAGGGGAACACTGAAGCTTTCTTT. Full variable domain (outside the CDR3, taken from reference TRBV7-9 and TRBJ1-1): DTGVSQNPRHKITKRGQNVTFRCDPISEHNRLYWYRQTLGQGPEFLTYFQNEAQLEKSRLLSDRFSAERPKGSFSTLEIQRTEQGDSAMYLCASSLGGGQGNTEAFFGQGTRLTVV.

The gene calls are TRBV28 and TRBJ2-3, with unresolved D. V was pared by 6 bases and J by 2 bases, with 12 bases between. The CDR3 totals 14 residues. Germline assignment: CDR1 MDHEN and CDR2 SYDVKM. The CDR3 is CASSTGPSTDTQYF. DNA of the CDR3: TGTGCCAGCAGCACCGGCCCGTCCACAGATACGCAGTATTTT.

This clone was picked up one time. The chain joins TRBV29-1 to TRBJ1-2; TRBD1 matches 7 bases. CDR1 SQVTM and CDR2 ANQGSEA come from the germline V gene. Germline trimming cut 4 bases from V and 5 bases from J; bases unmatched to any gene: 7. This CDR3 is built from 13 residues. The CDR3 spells CSVARATGYGYTF. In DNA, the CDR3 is TGCAGCGTTGCAAGGGCGACAGGGTATGGCTACACCTTC.

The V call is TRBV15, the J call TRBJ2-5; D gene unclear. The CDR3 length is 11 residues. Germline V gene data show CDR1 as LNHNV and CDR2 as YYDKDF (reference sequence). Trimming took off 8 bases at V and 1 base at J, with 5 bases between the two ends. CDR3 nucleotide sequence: TGTGCCACCTCCAGCCAAGAGACCCAGTACTTC. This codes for CATSSQETQYF.

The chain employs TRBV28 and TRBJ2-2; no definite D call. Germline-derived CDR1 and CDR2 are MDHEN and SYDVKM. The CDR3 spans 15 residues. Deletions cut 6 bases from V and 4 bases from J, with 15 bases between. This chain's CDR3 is CASRDPSVGTGELFF. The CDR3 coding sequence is TGTGCCAGCAGGGACCCTTCTGTAGGCACCGGGGAGCTGTTTTTT. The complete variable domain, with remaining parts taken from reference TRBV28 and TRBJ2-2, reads DVKVTQSSRYLVKRTGEKVFLECVQDMDHENMFWYRQDPGLGLRLIYFSYDVKMKEKGDIPEGYSVSREKKERFSLILESASTNQTSMYLCASRDPSVGTGELFFGEGSRLTVL.

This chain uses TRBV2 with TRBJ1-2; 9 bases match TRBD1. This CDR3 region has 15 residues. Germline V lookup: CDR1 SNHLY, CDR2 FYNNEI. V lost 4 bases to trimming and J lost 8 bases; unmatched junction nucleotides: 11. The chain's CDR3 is CASSAPGQGLRGYTF. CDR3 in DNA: TGTGCCAGCAGTGCTCCGGGACAGGGACTTCGGGGCTACACCTTC.

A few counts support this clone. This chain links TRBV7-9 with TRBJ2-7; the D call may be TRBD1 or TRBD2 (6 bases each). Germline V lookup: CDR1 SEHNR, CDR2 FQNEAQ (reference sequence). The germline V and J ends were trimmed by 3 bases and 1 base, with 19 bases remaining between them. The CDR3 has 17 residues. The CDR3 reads CASSLEAGQFASYEQYF. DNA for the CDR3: TGTGCCAGCAGCTTGGAGGCGGGACAATTTGCTTCCTACGAGCAGTACTTC.

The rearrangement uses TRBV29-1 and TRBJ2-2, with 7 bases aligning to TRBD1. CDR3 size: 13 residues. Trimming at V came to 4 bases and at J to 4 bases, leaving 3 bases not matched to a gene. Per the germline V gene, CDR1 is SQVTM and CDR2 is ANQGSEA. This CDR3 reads CSVVRGRTGELFF. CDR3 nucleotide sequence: TGCAGCGTTGTGAGGGGGCGCACCGGGGAGCTGTTTTTT.